This T cell receptor (beta chain) was recovered during a study of CD8+CD57+ T cells in acquired aplastic anemia (dated by TCRdb to 2016 to 2019). Some background on the complete study: A mean of about 3.2 ug of DNA, ranging from roughly 0.19 to 30 ug, was extracted from sorted CD4+ and CD8+ cells. Healthy donor samples averaged about 9.9 million reads for CD4+ and around 12 million for CD8+ cells. Findings and caveats that apply to the study as a whole: Patients and healthy controls showed no significant difference in CD8+ Simpson's diversity (P=0.060). Twenty-nine CD8+ CDR3 sequences were found in both patients and controls but appeared to be highly expressed in patients and within the immunodominant clones of the patients.

Genomic DNA served as template for TCR beta VDJ combination and CDR3 sequence profiling. TCR repertoire sequencing was run on an Illumina HiSeq 2000. The original pipeline was this. TRBV/TRBJ rearrangement plots, CDR3 size and DJ length profiles, and Simpson's diversity index were used to evaluate the repertoires. The most abundant DNA sequence in the deep sequencing data was taken as the immunodominant clone. CDR3 amino acid sequences were screened for sharing across subjects and compared with published repertoires and the VDJdb database. TCRdb cleaned the public reads at Q25 with fastp, built clones with MiXCR and kept in-frame beta chains. Each CDR3 protein gets just one entry, which takes the most common genes and DNA from the rows behind it. The V and J calls were determined by TCRdb, not by the authors. This sample comprises about 420,000 distinct CDR3 sequences, 60% to 80% of them detected only once. In total, the top ten clones hold under 5% of the sample.

From cysteine to phenylalanine, the CDR3 is 16 amino acids long. CDR3 DNA is the only sequence kept; it has 48 bases, read in frame from the first base. Cut back by 5 bases and 13 bases, the V and J ends lie 27 bases apart. The germline V gene encodes CDR1 SGHVS and CDR2 FNYEAQ. Remarks on this clonotype: Its antigen is not yet known. Base-call qualities are not available, and no considerably larger clone is one nucleotide away.

TCR repertoires of sorted CD4+ and CD8+ blood T cells from severe aplastic anemia patients and healthy subjects were deep-sequenced in the study. Ficoll-Paque density gradient centrifugation was used to isolate peripheral blood mononuclear cells. Before DNA was extracted, CD4+ and CD8+ T cells were sorted using either FACS or magnetic beads. This TCR came from a human donor in good health, serving as a control. Rearrangement joined TRBV7-6 to TRBJ2-1, with no D gene named confidently. Material: sorted CD4+, CD8+, or CD8+CD57+ T cells (not recorded which) from PBMCs. The DNA sequence is as follows: TGTGCCAGCAGCCCCCTGACGGTGAGCACTGAAGCTTTCCAGTTCTTC. The encoded protein is CASSPLTVSTEAFQFF.